The present entry profiles one TCR beta chain with its context. The antigen is not known. The CDR3 length is 13 residues. V was pared by 5 bases and J by 0 bases, with 4 bases between. The assay was immunoSEQ multiplex PCR, and TCRdb's table has in-frame clones only and misses some. The sample consists of roughly 100,000 clones, 70% to 90% of them appearing once. This record belongs to a study of T cell responses to AZD1222 COVID-19 vaccine. Overall study results and limits: Clonal diversity was possibly underestimated, and white British individuals and females predominated among donors. Baseline testing showed seropositivity in only five or six AZD1222 recipients.

The starting material was peripheral blood, obtained 28 days after the second AZD1222 dose. The chain couples TRBV12-3 or TRBV12-4 to TRBJ1-4, with no clear D. This TCR was sampled from an adult who received the AZD1222 COVID-19 vaccine. The CDR3 DNA sequence: TGTGCCAGCAGTCGTGCAACTAATGAAAAACTGTTTTTT. Translated: CASSRATNEKLFF.